This note documents a single T cell receptor (beta chain) sequence. These data originate in a study of T cell changes during pregnancy in multiple sclerosis. V was trimmed by 0 bases and J by 2 bases, leaving 9 bases between them. This CDR3 has 15 residues. The germline gives CDR1 LGHNA, CDR2 YSLEER. The table came from immunoSEQ multiplex PCR; TCRdb's copy has only in-frame clones and leaves some out. Of about 20,000 clones listed, about 84% are singletons. The sequence was obtained from a female donor with multiple sclerosis, enrolled in a pregnancy study. The gene calls are TRBV4-3 and TRBJ2-3; D is possibly TRBD2 (6 bases). Sample: CD8+ T cells from peripheral blood mononuclear cells, taken after pregnancy. This CDR3 reads CASSQDSGDTDTQYF. Written as DNA, the CDR3 is TGCGCCAGCAGCCAAGACTCGGGAGACACAGATACGCAGTATTTT.